What follows describes a single T cell receptor beta chain. Its matching antigen is unknown. The sample is drawn from a study of cytomegalovirus exposure and HLA in healthy donors. A multiplex PCR was run with 60 Vbeta primers and 13 Jbeta primers. Libraries were prepared by immunoSEQ multiplex PCR; TCRdb keeps only in-frame clonotypes and omits some of them. The table lists over 100,000 clones, 69% of them singletons. Study outcomes and limitations: V- and J-gene trimming of TCR beta was linked (in a later analysis) to a missense DCLRE1C variant.

Germline assignment: CDR1 SNHLY and CDR2 FYNNEI. This CDR3 region has 14 residues. The ends lost 6 bases at V and 0 bases at J; junction bases unmatched: 2. This clonotype was obtained from a woman in her sixties or seventies in good health and CMV-seropositive. Specimen: PBMCs. This sequence joins TRBV2 and TRBJ2-1; 7 bases align to TRBD1. For the CDR3, the DNA is TGTGCCAGCAGACAGGGGAGCTCCTACAATGAGCAGTTCTTC. Its protein product is CASRQGSSYNEQFF.